This record looks at one T cell receptor beta chain sequence and its context. The germline V and J ends were trimmed by 4 bases and 3 bases, with 10 bases remaining between them. CDR1 KGHSH and CDR2 LQKENI come from the germline V gene. The CDR3 is 13 residues long. The PCR employed 60 Vbeta primers together with 13 Jbeta primers. Repertoires were generated with immunoSEQ multiplex PCR, while TCRdb's copy carries only in-frame clones and drops some. The sample consists of under 200,000 clones, over 65% of them appearing once. The data belong to a study of cytomegalovirus exposure and HLA in healthy donors.

Sequencing was carried out using PBMCs. The V and J genes are TRBV18 and TRBJ2-7; D gene unclear. The receptor comes from a woman between 25 and 40 years old in good health and CMV-seronegative. In DNA form, the CDR3 reads TGTGCCAGCTCACGAGGCAGAGACTACGAGCAGTACTTC. Translation gives CASSRGRDYEQYF.